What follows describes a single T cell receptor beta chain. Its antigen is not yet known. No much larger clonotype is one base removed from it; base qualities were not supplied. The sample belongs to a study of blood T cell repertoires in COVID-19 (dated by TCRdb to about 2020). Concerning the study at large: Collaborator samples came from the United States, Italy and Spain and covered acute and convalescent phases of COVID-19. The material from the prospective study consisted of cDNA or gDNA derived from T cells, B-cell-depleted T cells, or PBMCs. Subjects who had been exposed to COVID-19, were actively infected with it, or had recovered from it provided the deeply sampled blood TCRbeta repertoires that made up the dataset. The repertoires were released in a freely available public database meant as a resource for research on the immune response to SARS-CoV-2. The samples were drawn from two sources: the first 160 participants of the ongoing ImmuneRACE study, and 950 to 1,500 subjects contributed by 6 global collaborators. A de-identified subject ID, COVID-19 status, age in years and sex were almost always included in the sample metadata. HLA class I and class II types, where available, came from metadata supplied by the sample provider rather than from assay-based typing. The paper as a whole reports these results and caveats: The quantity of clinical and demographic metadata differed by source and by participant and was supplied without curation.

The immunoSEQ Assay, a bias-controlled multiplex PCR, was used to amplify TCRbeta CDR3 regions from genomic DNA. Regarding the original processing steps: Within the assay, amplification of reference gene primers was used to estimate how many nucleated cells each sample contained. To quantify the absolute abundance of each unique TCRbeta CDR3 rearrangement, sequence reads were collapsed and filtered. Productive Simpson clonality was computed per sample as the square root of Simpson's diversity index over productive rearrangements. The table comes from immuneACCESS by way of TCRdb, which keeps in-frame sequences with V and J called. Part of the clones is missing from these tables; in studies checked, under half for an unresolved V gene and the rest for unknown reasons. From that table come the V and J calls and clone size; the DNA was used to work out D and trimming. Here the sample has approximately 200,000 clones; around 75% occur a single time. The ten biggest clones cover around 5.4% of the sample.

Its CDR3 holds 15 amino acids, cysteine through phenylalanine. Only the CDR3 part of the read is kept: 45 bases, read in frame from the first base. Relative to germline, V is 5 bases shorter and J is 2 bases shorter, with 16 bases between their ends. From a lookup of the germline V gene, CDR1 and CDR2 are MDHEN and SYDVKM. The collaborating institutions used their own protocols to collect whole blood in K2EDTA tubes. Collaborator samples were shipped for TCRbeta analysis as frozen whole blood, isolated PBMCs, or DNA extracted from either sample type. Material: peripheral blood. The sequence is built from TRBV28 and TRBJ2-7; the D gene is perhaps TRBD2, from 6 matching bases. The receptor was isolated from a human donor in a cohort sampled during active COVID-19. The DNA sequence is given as TGTGCCAGCAGTCTCGGTCCCCGGAGGGCCTACGAGCAGTACTTC. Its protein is CASSLGPRRAYEQYF.